In its sample, the clone carrying this TCR beta chain was seen a few times. With a J-beta primer mix and a sample-barcoded 5' primer, a second PCR ran roughly 7 to 11 cycles. Unique molecular identifiers of 12 random nucleotides labeled each cDNA. At least 2.5 million CDR3-containing paired-end reads were obtained per sample. TCRdb independently ran MiXCR on the 5' RACE reads; one entry per CDR3 protein. Of roughly 500,000 distinct CDR3 sequences in the sample, approximately 25% were seen once. The data stem from a study of blood T cells in healthy people across ages. CDR3 length: 13 amino acids. Germline-derived CDR1 and CDR2 are SNHLY and FYNNEI.

The rearrangement uses TRBV2 and TRBJ2-5, with D perhaps given as TRBD1 or TRBD2 (5 bases each). The DNA end lines up better with TRBJ2-7; the J call may be wrong. The sample taken for sequencing was blood. This sequence originates from a woman aged 70 to 79 in good health. The CDR3 spells CASSAGQVYEQYF. The CDR3 DNA sequence: TGTGCCAGCAGTGCGGGGCAGGTCTACGAGCAGTACTTC.